The 14 T cell receptor beta chains presented below share a single source sample, sequenced in a study of CD8+ T cells in alopecia areata. TCR sequencing used cDNA made by reverse transcription of extracted RNA. Assay used: immunoSEQ multiplex PCR; TCRdb lists only in-frame clones, some missing. Counted here are some 220,000 clones, about 58% occurring once; the ten biggest clones make up 1.5% to 2%. Described treatment: oral pan-JAK inhibitor, 5-10 mg twice daily. The starting material was CD4+ T cells sorted from blood, obtained at week 4, from a patient treated with tofacitinib. The receptor source for this set is a human donor with alopecia areata.

This clone was counted a single time. One junction end disagrees with the germline gene, perhaps due to a read error. The V and J genes are TRBV30 and TRBJ2-6; possible D gene TRBD1, 5 bases. The CDR3 length is 14 residues. Germline-derived CDR1 and CDR2 are GTSNPN and SVGIG (reference sequence). For the CDR3, the DNA is TGTGCCCGGAGTAGGGGTCAGGGGGCCAACGTCCTGACTTTC. Translated: CARSRGQGANVLTF.

The chain links TRBV4-3 to TRBJ1-1; the match to TRBD1 covers 9 bases. CDR3 length: 15 amino acids. CDR1 and CDR2 (germline): LGHNA, YSLEER. Trimming at V came to 4 bases and at J to 6 bases, leaving 9 bases not matched to a gene. In DNA, the CDR3 is TGCGCCAGCAGCCTCACGGGACAGGGAAACGCTGAAGCTTTCTTT. Translating gives CASSLTGQGNAEAFF.

J is TRBJ1-2 and V is TRBV4-3; D is undetermined. The germline V gene has CDR1 LGHNA and CDR2 YSLEER. This CDR3 has 15 amino acids. V lost 0 bases to trimming and J lost 6 bases, with 14 bases between them. The CDR3 sequence: CASSQDWRVWNGYTF. CDR3 nucleotide sequence: TGCGCCAGCAGCCAAGATTGGAGGGTTTGGAATGGCTACACCTTC.

The chain links TRBV11-2 to TRBJ1-2; maybe TRBD1 (6 bases). The CDR3 consists of 15 residues. Germline V gene data show CDR1 as SGHAT and CDR2 as FQNNGV. V was clipped by 3 bases and J by 2 bases, with 13 bases between them. CDR3 coding DNA: TGTGCCAGCAGCTTGATTACAGGGCTCAACTATGGCTACACCTTC. Translated, it gives CASSLITGLNYGYTF.

This clone was picked up a small number of times. This chain uses TRBV30 with TRBJ1-2; D remains ambiguous. Trimming removed 2 bases at V and 8 bases at J, with 12 bases between. CDR1 is GTSNPN, CDR2 SVGIG, per germline (reference sequence). This CDR3 has 12 amino acids. This CDR3 reads CAWSPSLGGYTF. Written as DNA, the CDR3 is TGTGCCTGGAGTCCCAGTCTTGGAGGCTACACCTTC. The full variable domain, rest sourced from reference TRBV30 and TRBJ1-2, is SQTIHQWPATLVQPVGSPLSLECTVEGTSNPNLYWYRQAAGRGLQLLFYSVGIGQISSEVPQNLSASRPQDRQFILSSKKLLLSDSGFYLCAWSPSLGGYTFGSGTRLTVV.

The chain couples TRBV10-3 to TRBJ1-2; D not resolved. Per the germline V gene, CDR1 is ENHRY and CDR2 is SYGVKD. Trimming shortened V by 7 bases and J by 2 bases, and 11 bases separated the two germline ends. The CDR3 loop spans 13 amino acids. This CDR3 is CAITENTNYGYTF. DNA of the CDR3: TGTGCCATCACAGAGAATACCAACTATGGCTACACCTTC.

This chain's CDR3 is CASSQGLNSYEQYF. CDR3 coding DNA: TGTGCCAGCAGCCAAGGGTTGAACTCCTACGAGCAGTACTTC. The chain recombines TRBV11-2 with TRBJ2-7, with unresolved D. The germline CDR1 and CDR2 sequences are SGHAT and FQNNGV. Trimming removed 5 bases at V and 0 bases at J, with 11 bases between. The length of the CDR3 is 14 residues.

The chain couples TRBV6-5 to TRBJ2-1; D tentatively reads TRBD1 or TRBD2 (6 bases each). The CDR3 is 14 residues long. Germline loops: CDR1 MNHEY, CDR2 SVGAGI. The V end was cut by 7 bases, the J end by 0 bases, with 10 bases between. The CDR3: CASTPGASYNEQFF. The CDR3 DNA reads TGTGCCAGCACCCCGGGGGCCTCCTACAATGAGCAGTTCTTC.

This clone was counted between two and nine times. The CDR3 coding sequence is TGTGCCAGCACCCCCGGGGCACCTTCACCCCTCCACTTT. Its translation: CASTPGAPSPLHF. The chain is built from TRBV27 and TRBJ1-6; possible D gene TRBD1, 5 bases. Trimming left V 7 bases short and J 9 bases short, with 13 bases between. The CDR3 is 13 residues long. Germline CDR1 reads MNHEY; CDR2 reads SMNVEV (reference sequence).

As to this clone: Other nucleotide sequences in the sample specify the same CDR3. This chain uses TRBV29-1 with TRBJ1-1; maybe TRBD1 (6 bases). The V gene's germline CDR1 is SQVTM and CDR2 ANQGSEA. Trimming removed 4 bases at V and 0 bases at J, with 9 bases between. The CDR3 contains 13 residues. CDR3 coding DNA: TGCAGCGTTGCAGGGGTCTTGAACACTGAAGCTTTCTTT. Protein: CSVAGVLNTEAFF.

The rearrangement joins TRBV12-5 to TRBJ2-6; D gene uncertain. Germline V gene lookup returns CDR1 LGHNT and CDR2 FRNRAP. V was trimmed by 10 bases and J by 1 base, leaving 8 bases between them. CDR3 length equals 13 residues. The CDR3 protein is CATEASGANVLTF. In DNA form, the CDR3 reads TGTGCTACTGAGGCTTCTGGGGCCAACGTCCTGACTTTC.

Only a few counts were recorded for this clone. The V and J genes are TRBV7-8 and TRBJ2-7; 7 bases match TRBD1. The CDR3 consists of 13 residues. Germline-derived CDR1 and CDR2 are SGHVS and FQNEAQ. After removal of 5 bases from V and 5 bases from J, the junction contained 6 bases not matched to a gene. CDR3 loop: CASSTTTGNEQYF. Written as DNA, the CDR3 is TGTGCCAGCAGCACCACGACAGGGAACGAGCAGTACTTC.

J is TRBJ1-5 and V is TRBV30; TRBD1 matches at 9 bases. The CDR3 spans 14 residues. Trimming removed 2 bases from V and 6 bases from J; junction bases left unmatched: 5. Germline CDR1 is GTSNPN and CDR2 is SVGIG (reference sequence). The CDR3 bases are TGTGCCTGGAGTTCGGGACAGGGAGTTCAGCCCCAGCATTTT. Translated, it gives CAWSSGQGVQPQHF.

The rearrangement uses TRBV29-1 and TRBJ2-3, with TRBD2 identical over 7 bases. The germline V gene has CDR1 SQVTM and CDR2 ANQGSEA. The trim removed 7 bases at V and 3 bases at J, leaving 7 bases unmatched. This CDR3 spans 13 amino acids. The CDR3 nucleotides are TGCAGCGCTGGTCCGGGGGGTACAGATACGCAGTATTTT. It codes for CSAGPGGTDTQYF.